These 14 T cell receptor beta chains came from one sample sequenced in a study of T-cell memory formation after mild COVID-19. TCRdb itself ran the 5' RACE reads through MiXCR, one entry per CDR3 protein. The sample records about 140,000 distinct CDR3 sequences, around 15% being singletons. Sequencing used PBMCs or a T cell subset sorted from them (not recorded which). The receptor set was obtained from an adult woman who had mild COVID-19 (a few samples of this study predate the infection). Cell type and time point are not known.

This chain joins TRBV18 and TRBJ2-1, with 8 bases fitting TRBD2. Germline loops: CDR1 KGHSH, CDR2 LQKENI. The CDR3 extends over 16 amino acids. Trimming removed 6 bases from V and 5 bases from J; junction bases left unmatched: 12. CDR3 sequence: CASSTREAGAHNEQFF. The CDR3 nucleotides read TGTGCCAGCTCCACCAGGGAAGCGGGGGCACACAATGAGCAGTTCTTC.

The CDR3 reads CASSSTGGDQETQYF. CDR3 in DNA: TGTGCCAGCAGCTCCACCGGCGGGGACCAAGAGACCCAGTACTTC. The chain couples TRBV7-9 to TRBJ2-5, with D tentatively TRBD2 (6 bases). The CDR3 is 15 amino acids. With 4 bases removed from V and 0 bases from J, the gap between germline ends came to 12 bases. Germline V gene data show CDR1 as SEHNR and CDR2 as FQNEAQ (reference sequence).

This clonotype was counted a few times. This sequence joins TRBV29-1 and TRBJ2-2; no firm D call. Germline V CDR1 and CDR2: SQVTM, ANQGSEA. V shed 4 bases and J shed 0 bases, with 6 bases lying between them. The CDR3 is made up of 13 amino acids. The DNA for the CDR3 is TGCAGCGTTGTAGCCGCGAACACCGGGGAGCTGTTTTTT. It codes for CSVVAANTGELFF.

This chain links TRBV12-3 or TRBV12-4 with TRBJ1-1, with D tentatively TRBD1 (6 bases). The CDR3 is 13 amino acids. V shed 6 bases and J shed 6 bases, with 14 bases lying between them. The CDR3 coding sequence is TGTGCCAGCAGCCAACAGGGTGGAGCTGAAGCTTTCTTT. It codes for CASSQQGGAEAFF.

In this sample, this clonotype turned up a few times. This rearrangement joins TRBV19 to TRBJ2-1; D remains unclear. The CDR3 sequence is 13 residues long. Germline CDR1 is LNHDA and CDR2 is SQIVND (reference sequence). Between the trimmed V and J ends, which lost 8 bases and 6 bases, there was a span of 14 bases. CDR3 sequence reads: CASRHGSLNEQFF. The CDR3 DNA is TGTGCCAGTCGGCACGGTTCTCTCAATGAGCAGTTCTTC.

In its sample, this clonotype was seen a few times. The chain carries TRBV30 and TRBJ2-3; D may be TRBD2 (5 bases). The ends were cut back, 1 base at V and 7 bases at J, with 6 bases in the middle. The germline V gene has CDR1 GTSNPN and CDR2 SVGIG (reference sequence). The CDR3 is 11 residues long. Here the CDR3 DNA reads TGTGCCTGGAGTGCGGGATATACGCAGTATTTT. Its translation is CAWSAGYTQYF.

This clonotype was counted between two and nine times. V gene TRBV4-3 combines with J gene TRBJ2-3; 7 nucleotides agree with TRBD2. Germline V gene sequence: CDR1 LGHNA, CDR2 YSLEER. V was pared by 4 bases and J by 2 bases, with 9 bases of the junction left unmatched. This CDR3 contains 16 residues. CDR3 coding DNA: TGCGCCAGCAGCCGTGGGGCCGGGACTACCACAGATACGCAGTATTTT. Protein: CASSRGAGTTTDTQYF.

The rearrangement links TRBV4-2 to TRBJ2-7; D is possibly TRBD1 (6 bases). The ends were cut back, 0 bases at V and 2 bases at J, with 11 bases in the middle. CDR3 length equals 15 residues. Germline loops: CDR1 LGHNA, CDR2 YNFKEQ. The CDR3 DNA follows: TGTGCCAGCAGCCAAGATCTGACAGGTGCCTACGAGCAGTACTTC. This codes for CASSQDLTGAYEQYF.

This chain links TRBV15 with TRBJ2-1, with 7 bases matching TRBD1. The germline V gene has CDR1 LNHNV and CDR2 YYDKDF (reference sequence). V shed 0 bases and J 5 bases; nucleotides not matched to a gene: 4. The CDR3 runs to 15 residues. CDR3: CATSRDRDSDNEQFF. The CDR3 coding sequence is TGTGCCACCAGCAGAGACCGGGACAGTGACAATGAGCAGTTCTTC.

The gene calls are TRBV12-3 or TRBV12-4 and TRBJ2-7; D is unclear. This CDR3 spans 13 amino acids. Trimming took 6 bases from V and 4 from J, leaving 13 bases between them. CDR3 residues: CASSQGIGYEQYF. Here the CDR3 DNA reads TGTGCCAGCAGCCAAGGGATCGGGTACGAGCAGTACTTC.

In this sample, this clonotype turned up many times. The rearrangement joins TRBV29-1 to TRBJ2-1; D is possibly TRBD1 (6 bases). Germline V lookup: CDR1 SQVTM, CDR2 ANQGSEA. Between the trimmed V and J ends, which lost 6 bases and 8 bases, there was a span of 14 bases. This CDR3 has 12 residues. The CDR3 nucleotides read TGCAGCGTGACAGGACAATGGGATGAGCAGTTCTTC. It encodes CSVTGQWDEQFF.

This clonotype turned up a few times. The gene calls are TRBV7-6 and TRBJ2-1, with D hard to call. CDR1 is SGHVS, CDR2 FNYEAQ, per germline. V dropped 0 bases and J dropped 7 bases, with 4 bases sitting between them. CDR3 length: 12 residues. The CDR3 loop is CASSLALNEQFF. CDR3 coding DNA: TGTGCCAGCAGCTTAGCGTTGAATGAGCAGTTCTTC.

The chain links TRBV6-5 to TRBJ1-1; no reliable D call. The CDR3 spans 13 residues. Germline V gene lookup returns CDR1 MNHEY and CDR2 SVGAGI. Deletions cut 2 bases from V and 4 bases from J, with 8 bases between. The CDR3 reads CASSYKVGTEAFF. Written as DNA, the CDR3 is TGTGCCAGCAGTTACAAAGTGGGCACTGAAGCTTTCTTT.

The chain joins TRBV7-6 to TRBJ2-7, with D unresolved. Germline V gene sequence: CDR1 SGHVS, CDR2 FNYEAQ. Trimming took off 5 bases at V and 3 bases at J, with 11 bases between the two ends. This CDR3 is built from 13 residues. DNA of the CDR3: TGTGCCAGCAGCCCAACCCGATTCTACGAGCAGTACTTC. Protein: CASSPTRFYEQYF.